The 26 T cell receptor beta chains below were found in one sample sequenced in a study of blood T cell repertoires in COVID-19. Clones were sequenced by immunoSEQ multiplex PCR, and TCRdb holds only the in-frame ones, with some missing. Of under 250,000 clones in the sample, roughly 84% are singletons; the top ten hold about 4.2%. Sequenced sample: peripheral blood. The receptors originated from a man aged 50-59 years with active or convalescent COVID-19.

J is TRBJ2-1 and V is TRBV20-1; D not resolved. V was trimmed by 3 bases and J by 3 bases, leaving 12 bases between them. This CDR3 comprises 14 residues. The germline V gene has CDR1 DFQATT and CDR2 SNEGSKA (reference sequence). The CDR3 DNA follows: TGCAGTGCTAGTAATCCCAGAAGCTACAATGAGCAGTTCTTC. This codes for CSASNPRSYNEQFF.

This clone was detected a few times. The chain couples TRBV5-1 to TRBJ1-2; tentatively, D is TRBD1 (5 bases). Trimming took 6 bases from V and 1 from J, leaving 10 bases between them. Germline lookup yields CDR1 SGHRS and CDR2 YFSETQ. This CDR3 has 13 amino acids. The DNA of the CDR3 is TGCGCCAGCACGCCGGGGGATAACTATGGCTACACCTTC. The encoded protein is CASTPGDNYGYTF.

This clone came up once. This chain links TRBV24-1 with TRBJ2-7; TRBD1 aligns across 10 bases. The CDR3 is 17 residues long. In germline, CDR1 is KGHDR, CDR2 SFDVKD. V was pared by 1 base and J by 0 bases, with 5 bases of the junction left unmatched. CDR3 nucleotides: TGTGCCACCAGTGATTTCCTGGACAGGGGGTACTCCTACGAGCAGTACTTC. This gives the protein CATSDFLDRGYSYEQYF.

Written as DNA, the CDR3 is TGTGCCAGCAGTTACTCGATAAGAGGCAGCACAGATACGCAGTATTTT. It yields the protein CASSYSIRGSTDTQYF. V and J are TRBV6-6 and TRBJ2-3; D is ambiguous. Trimming pared 0 bases from V and 0 bases from J, leaving 10 bases between. The CDR3 has 16 amino acids. Germline V gene lookup returns CDR1 MNHNY and CDR2 SVGAGI (reference sequence).

CDR3: CASSPTNEKLFF. The CDR3 DNA sequence: TGTGCCAGTAGTCCGACTAATGAAAAACTGTTTTTT. The V and J genes are TRBV19 and TRBJ1-4; D is uncertain. The germline V gene encodes CDR1 LNHDA and CDR2 SQIVND (reference sequence). There are 12 residues in the CDR3. The ends were cut back, 5 bases at V and 2 bases at J, with 3 bases in the middle.

The chain combines TRBV9 with TRBJ2-1; the D is unclear. V shed 0 bases and J shed 7 bases, with 2 bases lying between them. CDR1 SGDLS and CDR2 YYNGEE come from the germline V gene. The CDR3 has 11 residues. In DNA, the CDR3 is TGTGCCAGCAGCGTAGCTAATGAGCAGTTCTTC. This codes for CASSVANEQFF.

The chain is built from TRBV5-4 and TRBJ1-6; D uncertain. CDR3 length: 12 amino acids. Per the germline V gene, CDR1 is SGHNT and CDR2 is YYREEE (reference sequence). Trimming stripped 0 bases from V and 10 bases from J, with 5 bases between. The CDR3 sequence is CASSLERSPLHF. DNA of the CDR3: TGTGCCAGCAGCTTGGAGAGGTCACCCCTCCACTTT. Complete variable domain (other parts from reference TRBV5-4 and TRBJ1-6): ETGVTQSPTHLIKTRGQQVTLRCSSQSGHNTVSWYQQALGQGPQFIFQYYREEENGRGNFPPRFSGLQFPNYSSELNVNALELDDSALYLCASSLERSPLHFGNGTRLTVT.

This clone was seen a few times. V and J are TRBV11-2 and TRBJ2-3; TRBD1 is a possible D gene (6 bases). This CDR3 region has 14 residues. Looked up from germline, CDR1 is SGHAT and CDR2 is FQNNGV. With 5 bases removed from V and 4 bases from J, the gap between germline ends came to 13 bases. The CDR3 loop is CASSTRQVPDTQYF. The CDR3 coding sequence is TGTGCCAGCAGCACCCGACAGGTCCCAGATACGCAGTATTTT.

V is TRBV5-1 and J is TRBJ2-7; 9 nucleotides align to TRBD1. J gave up 5 bases and V 2 bases, and 8 bases lay outside the gene matches. Per the germline V gene, CDR1 is SGHRS and CDR2 is YFSETQ. The CDR3 consists of 15 residues. The CDR3 DNA follows: TGCGCCAGCAGCTTCGGGACAGGGAGGATGGACGAGCAGTACTTC. Translating gives CASSFGTGRMDEQYF.

The chain uses TRBV5-1 and TRBJ1-2; no clear D. Trimming removed 3 bases at V and 2 bases at J, with 11 bases between. Germline CDR1 reads SGHRS; CDR2 reads YFSETQ. This CDR3 has 14 amino acids. Written as DNA, the CDR3 is TGCGCCAGCAGCTCCCGGGTTGGGAACTATGGCTACACCTTC. It encodes CASSSRVGNYGYTF.

The rearrangement uses TRBV25-1 and TRBJ1-1; tentative D call: TRBD1 (6 bases). The V end was cut by 2 bases, the J end by 0 bases, with 7 bases between. The CDR3 runs to 14 residues. Germline V gene lookup returns CDR1 MGHDK and CDR2 SYGVNS. The CDR3 sequence is CASSEDRMNTEAFF. CDR3 in DNA: TGTGCCAGCAGTGAAGACAGGATGAACACTGAAGCTTTCTTT.

This clone turned up a few times. This sample also contains other DNA sequences that code for the same CDR3. The rearrangement joins TRBV12-3 or TRBV12-4 to TRBJ1-1; D possibly corresponds to TRBD1 (5 bases). The V and J ends lost 3 bases and 2 bases respectively, with 7 bases between them. The length of the CDR3 is 13 residues. The CDR3 sequence: CASSLGGNTEAFF. CDR3 bases: TGTGCCAGCAGTTTGGGGGGAAACACTGAAGCTTTCTTT.

The chain employs TRBV29-1 and TRBJ2-1; 8 nucleotides line up with TRBD1. CDR1 and CDR2 from the germline V gene are SQVTM and ANQGSEA. V lost 7 bases to trimming and J lost 7 bases; unmatched junction nucleotides: 12. CDR3 size: 14 residues. CDR3 sequence: CSARRQGAGNEQFF. The DNA of the CDR3 is TGCAGCGCGAGGAGGCAGGGGGCGGGTAATGAGCAGTTCTTC.

The rearrangement joins TRBV9 to TRBJ1-3, with TRBD1 identical over 8 bases. Germline values: CDR1 SGDLS, CDR2 YYNGEE. The V segment lost 4 bases and the J segment 2 bases; nucleotides outside the gene matches: 2. The CDR3 extends over 14 amino acids. CDR3 protein: CASSTDRAGNTIYF. The DNA of the CDR3 is TGTGCCAGCAGCACGGACAGGGCTGGAAACACCATATATTTT.

The rearrangement links TRBV12-3 or TRBV12-4 to TRBJ1-2, with 9 bases aligning to TRBD1. The CDR3 sequence is 13 residues long. The J segment lost 4 bases and the V segment lost 6 bases, leaving 3 bases of the junction unmatched. The CDR3 loop reads CASRGTGSYGYTF. The CDR3, as DNA: TGTGCCAGCAGGGGGACAGGGAGCTATGGCTACACCTTC.

This rearrangement joins TRBV25-1 to TRBJ2-7; 8 bases align to TRBD1. V shed 5 bases, J shed 0 bases, and the junction held 6 bases outside the gene matches. CDR1 and CDR2 from the germline V gene are MGHDK and SYGVNS. CDR3 length: 15 amino acids. DNA of the CDR3: TGTGCCAGCAGTCGACAGGGGACAATCTCCTACGAGCAGTACTTC. Protein sequence: CASSRQGTISYEQYF.

The DNA for the CDR3 is TGTGCCGGACAGGGGACCCTGAGCAATCAGCCCCAGCATTTT. This codes for CAGQGTLSNQPQHF. The chain uses TRBV28 and TRBJ1-5, with 9 positions matching TRBD1. J lost 1 base, V lost 11 bases, and 6 bases had no gene match. CDR1 MDHEN and CDR2 SYDVKM come from the germline V gene. The CDR3 has 14 residues.

This rearrangement joins TRBV6-5 to TRBJ2-7; D is unclear. The CDR3 spans 14 residues. Germline loops: CDR1 MNHEY, CDR2 SVGAGI. Trimming took off 6 bases at V and 6 bases at J, with 18 bases between the two ends. The CDR3 nucleotides read TGTGCCAGCAGCAAGTTCAATTCAGTCTCCGAGCAGTACTTC. It specifies CASSKFNSVSEQYF.

The V and J genes are TRBV5-6 and TRBJ2-3; 7 bases are shared with TRBD1. Unmatched junction bases numbered 9, after V lost 4 bases and J lost 4 bases. Germline values: CDR1 SGHDT, CDR2 YYEEEE. CDR3 length equals 15 residues. CDR3 in DNA: TGTGCCAGCAGCGAAAACAGGGGATGGGCAGATACGCAGTATTTT. It codes for CASSENRGWADTQYF.

The chain carries TRBV9 and TRBJ1-4; D call uncertain. Germline V lookup: CDR1 SGDLS, CDR2 YYNGEE. CDR3 size: 15 residues. The V and J ends lost 0 bases and 3 bases respectively, with 9 bases between them. The CDR3 DNA reads as TGTGCCAGCAGCGTAGCGGCTGGAGCTAATGAAAAACTGTTTTTT. As protein: CASSVAAGANEKLFF.

This clone occurred a few times. The CDR3: CASSPLPAGANVLTF. CDR3 bases: TGTGCCAGCAGCCCTTTGCCAGCTGGGGCCAACGTCCTGACTTTC. This rearrangement joins TRBV9 to TRBJ2-6; D gene unclear. Germline V gives CDR1 SGDLS, CDR2 YYNGEE. This CDR3 region has 15 residues. The V and J ends lost 4 bases and 2 bases respectively, with 10 bases between them.

Turning to this clone: Other DNA sequences from this sample encode an identical CDR3 as well. V gene TRBV5-1 combines with J gene TRBJ1-4; TRBD1 might be the D (5 bases). The CDR3 has 14 residues. V shed 1 base and J shed 6 bases, with 10 bases lying between them. Per the germline V gene, CDR1 is SGHRS and CDR2 is YFSETQ. The CDR3 DNA follows: TGCGCCAGCAGCTTGACGGGGGATGATGAAAAACTGTTTTTT. Amino acids: CASSLTGDDEKLFF.

The V and J genes are TRBV5-8 and TRBJ2-1, with 8 bases identical to TRBD2. Germline V CDR1 and CDR2: SGHTS, YDEGEE. The CDR3 is made up of 15 amino acids. The J segment lost 1 base and the V segment lost 6 bases, leaving 6 bases of the junction unmatched. The DNA for the CDR3 is TGTGCCAGCACCCAAGCGGGGGCATCCTACAATGAGCAGTTCTTC. Its translation: CASTQAGASYNEQFF.

The chain couples TRBV30 to TRBJ2-2; 7 nucleotides agree with TRBD1. CDR1 and CDR2 (germline): GTSNPN, SVGIG (reference sequence). The CDR3 runs 14 residues. V dropped 3 bases and J dropped 7; count of bases not matched to a gene: 8. CDR3 amino acids: CAWSPDRFLGELFF. In nucleotides, the CDR3 is TGTGCCTGGAGCCCGGACAGGTTCCTCGGGGAGCTGTTTTTT.

The J gene is TRBJ1-6, the V gene TRBV3-1 (or the pseudogene TRBV3-2); the D gene is possibly TRBD1 (5 bases). The CDR3 loop spans 16 amino acids. Looked up from germline, CDR1 is LGHDT and CDR2 is YNNKEL (reference sequence). V lost 0 bases to trimming and J lost 5 bases, with 11 bases between them. CDR3 sequence: CASSQDQAGHNSPLHF. The CDR3 DNA sequence: TGTGCCAGCAGCCAAGATCAGGCAGGGCATAATTCACCCCTCCACTTT.

This sequence joins TRBV30 and TRBJ1-3; D not resolved. With 3 bases removed from V and 0 bases from J, the gap between germline ends came to 12 bases. Germline V CDR1 and CDR2: GTSNPN, SVGIG (reference sequence). The CDR3 sequence is 15 residues long. The CDR3 DNA is TGTGCCTGGAGGCGGGGTTTTAGCTCTGGAAACACCATATATTTT. Residues: CAWRRGFSSGNTIYF.